The 11 T cell receptor beta chains listed next were all sequenced from one sample in a study of T cell responses to AZD1222 COVID-19 vaccine. Clones were sequenced by immunoSEQ multiplex PCR, and TCRdb holds only the in-frame ones, with some missing. The table lists roughly 100,000 clones, 82% of them singletons, with 5% in the top ten. Sequences were derived from peripheral blood, sampled on day 0 of AZD1222 vaccination. The source of these receptors is an adult in good health.

The chain carries TRBV2 and TRBJ2-7; 12 bases are a match to TRBD1. J lost 3 bases, V lost 5 bases, and 29 bases had no gene match. The germline V gene encodes CDR1 SNHLY and CDR2 FYNNEI. The CDR3 contains 23 residues. Written as DNA, the CDR3 is TGTGCCAGCAGTTCACCCCCTTACCGGGACAGGGGGCTCGGGGCGACTTCCTTCTACGAGCAGTACTTC. Residues: CASSSPPYRDRGLGATSFYEQYF.

The chain joins TRBV7-2 to TRBJ1-5; weak D call: TRBD1 (5 bases). The CDR3 loop spans 17 amino acids. The germline V gene encodes CDR1 SGHTA and CDR2 FQGNSA. Between the trimmed V and J ends, which lost 5 bases and 1 base, there was a span of 18 bases. CDR3 bases: TGTGCCAGCAGCCAAAGGGGCGGGCAGTCGAGCAATCAGCCCCAGCATTTT. It encodes CASSQRGGQSSNQPQHF.

The chain uses TRBV7-9 and TRBJ2-3, with 13 bases lining up with TRBD2. The trim removed 5 bases at V and 4 bases at J, leaving 3 bases unmatched. Germline CDR1 reads SEHNR; CDR2 reads FQNEAQ (reference sequence). This CDR3 spans 15 amino acids. The DNA for the CDR3 is TGTGCCAGCAGCCGGACTAGCGGGGGATCAGATACGCAGTATTTT. Protein product: CASSRTSGGSDTQYF.

The chain joins TRBV11-2 to TRBJ2-3; D is ambiguous. The CDR3 is made up of 15 amino acids. Trimming left V 3 bases short and J 1 base short, with 11 bases between. The V gene's germline CDR1 is SGHAT and CDR2 FQNNGV. The CDR3 protein is CASSLLMSRTDTQYF. CDR3 DNA sequence: TGTGCCAGCAGCTTGCTCATGTCCCGCACAGATACGCAGTATTTT.

V and J are TRBV12-3 or TRBV12-4 and TRBJ1-2; no clear D gene. Trimming stripped 10 bases from V and 4 bases from J, with 16 bases between. CDR3 length: 13 residues. CDR3 bases: TGTGCCATCAGGCGGGTCCTAACCTATGGCTACACCTTC. Protein sequence: CAIRRVLTYGYTF.

J is TRBJ2-4 and V is TRBV6-1; D remains ambiguous. The CDR3 has 16 residues. V lost 1 base and J lost 0, with 10 bases in between. Germline CDR1 reads MNHNS; CDR2 reads SASEGT. The CDR3 DNA follows: TGTGCCAGCAGTGAAGGGCCGGGCATAGCCAAAAACATTCAGTACTTC. Amino acids: CASSEGPGIAKNIQYF.

The chain recombines TRBV5-6 with TRBJ1-2; 9 nucleotides align to TRBD1. Germline CDR1 SGHDT, CDR2 YYEEEE. The CDR3 totals 15 residues. V trimming: 0 bases; J trimming: 4 bases; junction bases outside the gene matches: 4. The CDR3, as DNA: TGTGCCAGCAGCTTGGGGGGACAGGGAGGCTATGGCTACACCTTC. It codes for CASSLGGQGGYGYTF. The full variable domain, in which reference TRBV5-6 and TRBJ1-2 provide the parts outside the CDR3, is DAGVTQSPTHLIKTRGQQVTLRCSPKSGHDTVSWYQQALGQGPQFIFQYYEEEERQRGNFPDRFSGHQFPNYSSELNVNALLLGDSALYLCASSLGGQGGYGYTFGSGTRLTVV.

The rearrangement uses TRBV7-2 and TRBJ1-2; possibly TRBD1 for D (6 bases). The V and J ends lost 3 bases and 4 bases respectively, with 12 bases between them. Germline values: CDR1 SGHTA, CDR2 FQGNSA. The length of the CDR3 is 14 residues. CDR3 nucleotide sequence: TGTGCCAGCAGCTTGGCGGGACACATCTATGGCTACACCTTC. Its protein product is CASSLAGHIYGYTF.

This clone appeared a single time. The chain links TRBV5-8 to TRBJ1-6, with unresolved D. Trimming left V 0 bases short and J 8 bases short, with 18 bases between. The germline V gene has CDR1 SGHTS and CDR2 YDEGEE. CDR3 length equals 17 residues. CDR3 loop: CASSLVTGFREDSPLHF. The CDR3 coding sequence is TGTGCCAGCAGCTTGGTAACCGGGTTTAGGGAAGATTCACCCCTCCACTTT.

This clone was seen only once. V usage is TRBV6-2 or TRBV6-3 and J usage is TRBJ2-2; TRBD1 is a possible D gene (6 bases). Trimming removed 2 bases from V and 3 bases from J, with 13 bases in between. The CDR3 loop spans 16 amino acids. Germline CDR1 reads MNHEY; CDR2 reads SVGEGT. The DNA for the CDR3 is TGTGCCAGCAGTTACCCATCAGGGGCCCACACCGGGGAGCTGTTTTTT. This translates into CASSYPSGAHTGELFF.

The CDR3 here is CASSHRQNEKLFF. The CDR3 DNA sequence: TGTGCCAGCAGCCACCGACAGAATGAAAAACTGTTTTTT. The genes are TRBV4-2 and TRBJ1-4; a possible D gene is TRBD1 (5 bases). The CDR3 has 13 residues. The germline CDR1 and CDR2 sequences are LGHNA and YNFKEQ. Trimming took off 3 bases at V and 5 bases at J, with 7 bases between the two ends.